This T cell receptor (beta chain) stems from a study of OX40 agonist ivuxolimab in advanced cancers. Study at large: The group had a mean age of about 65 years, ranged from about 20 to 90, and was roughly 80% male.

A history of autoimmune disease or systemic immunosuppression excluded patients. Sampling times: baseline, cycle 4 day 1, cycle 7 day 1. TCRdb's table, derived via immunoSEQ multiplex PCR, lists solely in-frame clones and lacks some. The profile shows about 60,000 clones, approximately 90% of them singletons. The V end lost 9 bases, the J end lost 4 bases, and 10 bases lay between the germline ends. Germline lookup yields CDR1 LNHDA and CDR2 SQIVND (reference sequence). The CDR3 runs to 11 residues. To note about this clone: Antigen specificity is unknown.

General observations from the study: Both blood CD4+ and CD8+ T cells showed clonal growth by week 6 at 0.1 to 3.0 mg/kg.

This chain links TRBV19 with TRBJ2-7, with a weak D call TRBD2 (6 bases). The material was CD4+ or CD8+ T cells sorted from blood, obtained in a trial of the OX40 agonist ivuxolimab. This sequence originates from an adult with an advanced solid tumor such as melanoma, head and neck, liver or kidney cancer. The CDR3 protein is CASGSKYEQYF. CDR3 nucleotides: TGTGCCAGCGGGAGCAAATACGAGCAGTACTTC.